Reported below is one T cell receptor (beta chain). As yet, its antigen is unknown. CDR1 is MNHEY and CDR2 is SMNVEV in the germline V gene (reference sequence). V was trimmed by 4 bases and J by 7 bases, leaving 10 bases between them. This CDR3 comprises 12 residues. Assay: immunoSEQ multiplex PCR; the TCRdb copy retains only in-frame clones and omits some. The data show 65,000 to 95,000 clones, 70% to 90% seen once. The sample is drawn from a study of T cell responses to AZD1222 COVID-19 vaccine. Study-wide context: Second-dose recipients at about 4 or about 12 weeks were treated as one pooled group. General study points: The reported proportion of spike-specific TCRs targeting unmutated variant regions was nearly half.

The chain carries TRBV27 and TRBJ1-2; no definite D call. The receptor was isolated from an adult in good health. Here the sequenced sample was peripheral blood, taken on day 0 of AZD1222 vaccination. The DNA of the CDR3 is TGTGCCAGCAGTTCGCCCAGATCTGGCTACACCTTC. It encodes CASSSPRSGYTF.